This TCR beta chain was obtained from a study of CD8 T cells in ankylosing spondylitis. Of note for this clonotype: What it recognizes is unknown.

Quantitative 5'-RACE with molecular barcodes generated TCR beta libraries. TCRdb recomputed calls from the 5' RACE reads with MiXCR, one row per CDR3 protein. Here the sample spans hundreds of thousands of distinct CDR3 sequences, roughly 26% being singletons. The length of the CDR3 is 12 residues. Germline V gene sequence: CDR1 LGHDT, CDR2 YNNKEL (reference sequence). Trimming cost V 6 bases and J 5 bases, with 10 bases left between them. Points from the study as a whole: In synovial fluid and blood from reactive arthritis, some motif variants were previously reported. The study identified a TCR beta motif of roughly eight highly homologous variants that appeared characteristic of ankylosing spondylitis blood. There was reportedly significant enrichment of clones that were disease-linked in matched ankylosing spondylitis synovial fluid.

The TCR originated in a male donor with ankylosing spondylitis. Sequencing was performed on blood, either unsorted or a sorted T cell fraction (not recorded which). This chain joins TRBV3-1 and TRBJ1-2; tentatively, D is TRBD1 (5 bases). The chain's CDR3 is CASRTEGYGYTF. The CDR3 DNA is TGTGCCAGCAGGACGGAGGGGTATGGCTACACCTTC. Full variable domain (rest looked up from reference TRBV3-1 and TRBJ1-2): DTAVSQTPKYLVTQMGNDKSIKCEQNLGHDTMYWYKQDSKKFLKIMFSYNNKELIINETVPNRFSPKSPDKAHLNLHINSLELGDSAVYFCASRTEGYGYTFGSGTRLTVV.